A selection of T cell receptor beta chains follows, all from one sample in a study of identical twins. Each CDR3 protein gets one entry after TCRdb re-called the 5' RACE reads with MiXCR. The table lists 1.5 million to 2 million distinct CDR3 sequences, less than 40% of them singletons. Sample: cord blood. The receptors were sampled from a newborn girl in good health. The CDR3 runs from the conserved cysteine through the conserved F or W. The order of the fields is clone size, J gene, D gene, V gene, CDR3 DNA, CDR3 protein. A D gene is named only where the DNA matches it firmly. Clone size is stated in some rows and not others, as once, few, many or a class when expanded.

clone size: .; J gene: TRBJ2-1; D gene: .; V gene: TRBV11-3; CDR3 DNA: TGTGCCAGCAGCTTAGATCTTCCCACATCCAATGAGCAGTTCTTC; CDR3 protein: CASSLDLPTSNEQFF
clone size: .; J gene: TRBJ2-1; D gene: .; V gene: TRBV6-1; CDR3 DNA: TGTGCCAGCAGTGCGGTTTCCTACAATGAGCAGTTCTTC; CDR3 protein: CASSAVSYNEQFF
clone size: .; J gene: TRBJ2-7; D gene: TRBD2; V gene: TRBV20-1; CDR3 DNA: TGCAGTGCTATCCCTAGCGGGAGGTACTACGAGCAGTACTTC; CDR3 protein: CSAIPSGRYYEQYF
clone size: .; J gene: TRBJ2-5; D gene: .; V gene: TRBV10-3; CDR3 DNA: TGTGCCATCAGTGCGGCGGACACACAAGAGACCCAGTACTTC; CDR3 protein: CAISAADTQETQYF
clone size: .; J gene: TRBJ2-1; D gene: .; V gene: TRBV10-3; CDR3 DNA: TGTGCCATCAGTGGAGTAGGCTACAATGAGCAGTTCTTC; CDR3 protein: CAISGVGYNEQFF
clone size: few; J gene: TRBJ2-3; D gene: TRBD2; V gene: TRBV13; CDR3 DNA: TGTGCCAGCAGCTTAGCCGGGACTAGCGGGACTAATACGCAGTATTTT; CDR3 protein: CASSLAGTSGTNTQYF
clone size: .; J gene: TRBJ2-5; D gene: TRBD2; V gene: TRBV5-1; CDR3 DNA: TGCGCCAGCAGCTTCAGCGGGGGGATTCAAGAGACCCAGTACTTC; CDR3 protein: CASSFSGGIQETQYF
clone size: .; J gene: TRBJ2-3; D gene: .; V gene: TRBV9; CDR3 DNA: TGTGCCAGCAGCGTAAGTGGGGGGGCCGGAGATACGCAGTATTTT; CDR3 protein: CASSVSGGAGDTQYF
clone size: .; J gene: TRBJ1-1; D gene: TRBD1; V gene: TRBV28; CDR3 DNA: TGTGCCAGCAGAACCCTGAGGGGGCACACTGAAGCTTTCTTT; CDR3 protein: CASRTLRGHTEAFF
clone size: few; J gene: TRBJ1-1; D gene: .; V gene: TRBV7-2; CDR3 DNA: TGTGCCAGCAGCTTCGTAACGCCTGAAGCTTTCTTT; CDR3 protein: CASSFVTPEAFF
clone size: .; J gene: TRBJ2-3; D gene: TRBD2; V gene: TRBV28; CDR3 DNA: TGTGCCAGCAGTTTTAGGGCGGGAGGCTGCACAGATACGCAGTATTTT; CDR3 protein: CASSFRAGGCTDTQYF
clone size: .; J gene: TRBJ2-3; D gene: TRBD1; V gene: TRBV11-1; CDR3 DNA: TGTGCCAGCAGCTTAGCTTACAGGGGAGATACGCAGTATTTT; CDR3 protein: CASSLAYRGDTQYF
clone size: .; J gene: TRBJ1-2; D gene: TRBD1; V gene: TRBV15; CDR3 DNA: TGTGCCACCAGCAGATCCAAAACAGGGGCGGACTATGGCTACACCTTC; CDR3 protein: CATSRSKTGADYGYTF
clone size: .; J gene: TRBJ2-5; D gene: TRBD2; V gene: TRBV2; CDR3 DNA: TGTGCCAGCAGTGATCTGACTAGCGGACAAGAGACCCAGTACTTC; CDR3 protein: CASSDLTSGQETQYF
clone size: .; J gene: TRBJ1-2; D gene: .; V gene: TRBV3-1; CDR3 DNA: TGTGCCAGCAGCCAAGAAGCACCTCCAAGGGATGGCTACACCTTC; CDR3 protein: CASSQEAPPRDGYTF
clone size: .; J gene: TRBJ2-1; D gene: TRBD2; V gene: TRBV28; CDR3 DNA: TGTGCCAGCGGACTAGCGGGACGAGTGGACAATGAGCAGTTCTTC; CDR3 protein: CASGLAGRVDNEQFF
clone size: few; J gene: TRBJ2-3; D gene: .; V gene: TRBV10-3; CDR3 DNA: TGTGCCATCAGCCCGGGTGAGGGTGGCACAGATACGCAGTATTTT; CDR3 protein: CAISPGEGGTDTQYF
clone size: .; J gene: TRBJ2-7; D gene: .; V gene: TRBV7-2; CDR3 DNA: TGTGCCAGCAGCTTAGGGTCTAGCGCCCCCTACGAGCAGTACTTC; CDR3 protein: CASSLGSSAPYEQYF
clone size: .; J gene: TRBJ2-3; D gene: TRBD2; V gene: TRBV5-5; CDR3 DNA: TGTGCCAGCAGCTTGGCCGTGGGAGGGGCGACAGATACGCAGTATTTT; CDR3 protein: CASSLAVGGATDTQYF
clone size: few; J gene: TRBJ2-4; D gene: TRBD2; V gene: TRBV5-6; CDR3 DNA: TGTGCCAGCAGCTGGACCGGGACTAGCGGGGACCTAGCCAAAAACATTCAGTACTTC; CDR3 protein: CASSWTGTSGDLAKNIQYF
clone size: .; J gene: TRBJ2-2; D gene: .; V gene: TRBV28; CDR3 DNA: TGTGCCAGCACTCAAGCGACCGGGGAGCTGTTTTTT; CDR3 protein: CASTQATGELFF
clone size: .; J gene: TRBJ1-2; D gene: TRBD1; V gene: TRBV5-1; CDR3 DNA: TGCGCCAGCAGCTTGGAGGGGACAGCTGGCTACACCTTC; CDR3 protein: CASSLEGTAGYTF
clone size: few; J gene: TRBJ2-1; D gene: .; V gene: TRBV20-1; CDR3 DNA: TGCAGTGCCGTAGCCCTGGGCCAGGGCAACTACAATGAGCAGTTCTTC; CDR3 protein: CSAVALGQGNYNEQFF
clone size: .; J gene: TRBJ2-1; D gene: .; V gene: TRBV2; CDR3 DNA: TGTGCCAGCAGTAAGGCAGCCTACGAGCAGTTCTTC; CDR3 protein: CASSKAAYEQFF
clone size: .; J gene: TRBJ1-1; D gene: .; V gene: TRBV10-3; CDR3 DNA: TGTGCCATCAGTCCACAGGGTAAGAACACTGAAGCTTTCTTT; CDR3 protein: CAISPQGKNTEAFF
clone size: few; J gene: TRBJ2-3; D gene: TRBD2; V gene: TRBV7-2; CDR3 DNA: TGTGCCAGCAGCTTAGAGATTGTGGGACTAGGACTCACAGATACGCAGTATTTT; CDR3 protein: CASSLEIVGLGLTDTQYF
clone size: few; J gene: TRBJ2-7; D gene: .; V gene: TRBV10-3; CDR3 DNA: TGTGCCATCAGTGAGCAAAGCTACGAGCAGTACTTC; CDR3 protein: CAISEQSYEQYF
clone size: .; J gene: TRBJ2-7; D gene: .; V gene: TRBV6-1; CDR3 DNA: TGTGCCAGCATCTCGGGGATCGATGAGCAGTACTTC; CDR3 protein: CASISGIDEQYF
clone size: .; J gene: TRBJ2-3; D gene: .; V gene: TRBV6-2/TRBV6-3; CDR3 DNA: TGTGCCAGCAGTTATTCGGGACCCTTCACAGATACGCAGTATTTT; CDR3 protein: CASSYSGPFTDTQYF
clone size: .; J gene: TRBJ2-2; D gene: .; V gene: TRBV3-1; CDR3 DNA: TGTGCCAGCAGCCATTGGGCTGGTGACACCGGGGAGCTGTTTTTT; CDR3 protein: CASSHWAGDTGELFF
clone size: .; J gene: TRBJ1-5; D gene: .; V gene: TRBV7-8; CDR3 DNA: TGTGCCAGCAGCTTGTCAAGGTCACCTTACAATCAGCCCCAGCATTTT; CDR3 protein: CASSLSRSPYNQPQHF
clone size: .; J gene: TRBJ2-1; D gene: .; V gene: TRBV20-1; CDR3 DNA: TGCAGTGCTAGAGACCCCAGGAGGCTTTTCTCCTACGAGCAGTTCTTC; CDR3 protein: CSARDPRRLFSYEQFF
clone size: .; J gene: TRBJ1-5; D gene: .; V gene: TRBV12-3/TRBV12-4; CDR3 DNA: TGTGCCAGCGGGTCGGCGGCAACTAGCAATCAGCCCCAGCATTTT; CDR3 protein: CASGSAATSNQPQHF
clone size: .; J gene: TRBJ2-3; D gene: .; V gene: TRBV6-2/TRBV6-3; CDR3 DNA: TGTGCCAGCAGTTACTCGGGCTTTCGCACAGATACGCAGTATTTT; CDR3 protein: CASSYSGFRTDTQYF
clone size: .; J gene: TRBJ2-3; D gene: TRBD2; V gene: TRBV3-1; CDR3 DNA: TGTGCCAGCAGCCAAGTCGGAGGTAGCGGGAGGGTCGGGGATACGCAGTATTTT; CDR3 protein: CASSQVGGSGRVGDTQYF
clone size: .; J gene: TRBJ2-1; D gene: .; V gene: TRBV4-2; CDR3 DNA: TGTGCCAGCAGCCAAGATCCCCAGCTCATGATGGATGAGCAGTTCTTC; CDR3 protein: CASSQDPQLMMDEQFF
clone size: .; J gene: TRBJ1-2; D gene: .; V gene: TRBV2; CDR3 DNA: TGTGCCAGCAGTGAAACGGGCAGGGCCGCTAACTATGGCTGCACCTTC; CDR3 protein: CASSETGRAANYGCTF
clone size: many; J gene: TRBJ2-1; D gene: TRBD2; V gene: TRBV4-1; CDR3 DNA: TGCGCCAGCAGCCAATTGGGGACTAGCGGCTACAATGAGCAGTTCTTC; CDR3 protein: CASSQLGTSGYNEQFF
clone size: .; J gene: TRBJ2-1; D gene: .; V gene: TRBV5-1; CDR3 DNA: TGCGCCAGCAGCTTCGGACGCCCGACCAATGAGCAGTTCTTC; CDR3 protein: CASSFGRPTNEQFF
clone size: .; J gene: TRBJ2-5; D gene: .; V gene: TRBV20-1; CDR3 DNA: TGCAGTGCTAGTATCCTTAGGGAAGAGGCCCAGTACTTC; CDR3 protein: CSASILREEAQYF
clone size: .; J gene: TRBJ2-4; D gene: .; V gene: TRBV12-3/TRBV12-4; CDR3 DNA: TGTGCCAGCAGTTTAGGGACTATGGAGAGCATTCAGTACTTC; CDR3 protein: CASSLGTMESIQYF
clone size: few; J gene: TRBJ2-5; D gene: .; V gene: TRBV15; CDR3 DNA: TGTGCCACCAGCAGAGGTTCGCCGGGGGCGCAGAACCAAGAGACCCAGTACTTC; CDR3 protein: CATSRGSPGAQNQETQYF
clone size: .; J gene: TRBJ1-6; D gene: .; V gene: TRBV18; CDR3 DNA: TGTGCCAGCTCACCACGTGAGAAATCACCCCTCCACTTT; CDR3 protein: CASSPREKSPLHF
clone size: .; J gene: TRBJ1-2; D gene: .; V gene: TRBV5-6; CDR3 DNA: TGTGCCAGCAGTCCTCAGGGGTATAATGGCTACACCTTC; CDR3 protein: CASSPQGYNGYTF
clone size: few; J gene: TRBJ1-5; D gene: TRBD1; V gene: TRBV27; CDR3 DNA: TGTGCCAGCAGTTTGGGGACAGGGGGCCATCAGCCCCAGCATTTT; CDR3 protein: CASSLGTGGHQPQHF
clone size: few; J gene: TRBJ2-3; D gene: TRBD2; V gene: TRBV5-6; CDR3 DNA: TGTGCCAGCAGCTTGGCTAGCGGGTATAGCACAGATACGCAGTATTTT; CDR3 protein: CASSLASGYSTDTQYF
clone size: .; J gene: TRBJ2-2; D gene: TRBD2; V gene: TRBV5-1; CDR3 DNA: TGCGCCAGCAGCGAAACTAGCGGGAGTGTAACCGGGGAGCTGTTTTTT; CDR3 protein: CASSETSGSVTGELFF
clone size: few; J gene: TRBJ2-3; D gene: .; V gene: TRBV3-1; CDR3 DNA: TGTGCCAGCAGCTCAAGGATAGATACGCAGTATTTT; CDR3 protein: CASSSRIDTQYF
clone size: .; J gene: TRBJ2-7; D gene: TRBD1; V gene: TRBV3-1; CDR3 DNA: TGTGCCAGCAGCCGAGACAGGGTCGCCCCCTACGAGCAGTACTTC; CDR3 protein: CASSRDRVAPYEQYF
clone size: .; J gene: TRBJ1-1; D gene: TRBD1; V gene: TRBV3-1; CDR3 DNA: TGTGCCAGCAGCCAAGTTGGCAGGGGGCGAGGGGAAGCTTTCTTT; CDR3 protein: CASSQVGRGRGEAFF
clone size: few; J gene: TRBJ1-4; D gene: .; V gene: TRBV28; CDR3 DNA: TGTGCCAGCAGTTTAGTGGCCCGTGAAAAACTGTTTTTT; CDR3 protein: CASSLVAREKLFF
clone size: few; J gene: TRBJ2-3; D gene: .; V gene: TRBV7-9; CDR3 DNA: TGTGCCAGCAGCGCCCAGACGTTCACAGATACGCAGTATTTT; CDR3 protein: CASSAQTFTDTQYF
clone size: .; J gene: TRBJ2-7; D gene: .; V gene: TRBV6-5; CDR3 DNA: TGTGCCAGCCGGGAAAGGGCGGTCTCCTACAATGAGCAGTACTTC; CDR3 protein: CASRERAVSYNEQYF
clone size: .; J gene: TRBJ2-3; D gene: .; V gene: TRBV19; CDR3 DNA: TGTGCCAGTAGTATAGATCCCCCAGATACGCAGTATTTT; CDR3 protein: CASSIDPPDTQYF
clone size: few; J gene: TRBJ2-2; D gene: TRBD2; V gene: TRBV3-1; CDR3 DNA: TGTGCCAGCAGCCAAGCCCCGGGGGGCACCGGGGAGCTGTTTTTT; CDR3 protein: CASSQAPGGTGELFF